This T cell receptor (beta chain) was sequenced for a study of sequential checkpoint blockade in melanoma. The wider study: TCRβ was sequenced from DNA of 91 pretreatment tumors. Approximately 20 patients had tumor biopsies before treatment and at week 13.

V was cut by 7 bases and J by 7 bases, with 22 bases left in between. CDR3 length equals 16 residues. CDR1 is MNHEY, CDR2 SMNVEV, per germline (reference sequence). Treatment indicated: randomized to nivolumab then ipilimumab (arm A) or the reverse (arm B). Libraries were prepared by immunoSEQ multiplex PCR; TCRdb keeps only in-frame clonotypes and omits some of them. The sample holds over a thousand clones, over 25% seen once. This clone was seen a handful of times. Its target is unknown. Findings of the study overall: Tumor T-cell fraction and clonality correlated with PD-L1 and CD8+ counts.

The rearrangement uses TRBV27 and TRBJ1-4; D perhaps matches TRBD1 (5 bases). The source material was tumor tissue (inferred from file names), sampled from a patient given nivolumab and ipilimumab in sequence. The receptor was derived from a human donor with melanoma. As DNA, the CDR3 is TGTGCCAGCAAACCTGAGGTTGGGACCGGGGGTGAAAAACTGTTTTTT. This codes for CASKPEVGTGGEKLFF.